This T cell receptor (beta chain) was identified during a study of T cell responses to AZD1222 COVID-19 vaccine. Broader study findings: Donors were chiefly white British, with a greater number of females, and clonal diversity was perhaps underestimated.

TCRdb's table, derived via immunoSEQ multiplex PCR, lists solely in-frame clones and lacks some. The table has 90,000 to 150,000 clones, about 90% seen once. The CDR3 consists of 13 residues. V was cut by 4 bases and J by 7 bases, with 14 bases left in between. Looked up from germline, CDR1 is SGHRS and CDR2 is YFSETQ. As to this clone: Its matching antigen is unknown.

The TCR originated in an adult in good health. This material consisted of peripheral blood, taken on day 0 of AZD1222 vaccination. The chain combines TRBV5-1 with TRBJ2-5; the D gene is possibly TRBD2 (5 bases). CDR3 in amino acids: CASSDSDFGTQYF. DNA for the CDR3: TGCGCCAGCAGCGACTCGGACTTCGGGACCCAGTACTTC.